The next 32 T cell receptor beta chains were all read from a single sample in a study of CD8 T cells in ankylosing spondylitis. The study, taken as a whole, reports: Made up of about eight highly homologous variants, a TCR beta motif appeared characteristic of ankylosing spondylitis blood.

These receptors' targets are unknown. TCRdb re-analysed the 5' RACE reads in MiXCR, keeping a single row per CDR3 protein. This table has about 220,000 distinct CDR3 sequences, about 17% appearing once. The specimen was blood, either unsorted or a sorted T cell fraction (not recorded which). These receptors were taken from a male donor with ankylosing spondylitis.

The V gene is TRBV11-2, the J gene TRBJ2-1; unclear D gene. CDR1 and CDR2 from the germline V gene are SGHAT and FQNNGV. The V end was cut by 0 bases, the J end by 10 bases, with 10 bases between. The CDR3 spans 13 residues. CDR3 in DNA: TGTGCCAGCAGCTTAGATGAGGTCTGGGAGCAGTTCTTC. It codes for CASSLDEVWEQFF.

This clonotype has just a few counts. The chain links TRBV7-6 to TRBJ2-3; 13 bases map to TRBD2. The CDR3 covers 17 residues. With V trimmed by 5 bases and J by 5 bases, 10 bases remained unmatched. Germline assignment: CDR1 SGHVS and CDR2 FNYEAQ. The CDR3 protein is CASSPTSGGAWRDTQYF. The CDR3 nucleotides read TGTGCCAGCAGCCCCACTAGCGGGGGGGCCTGGAGAGATACGCAGTATTTT. Combining the CDR3 with reference TRBV7-6 and TRBJ2-3 gives the whole variable domain GAGVSQSPRYKVTKRGQDVALRCDPISGHVSLYWYRQALGQGPEFLTYFNYEAQQDKSGLPNDRFSAERPEGSISTLTIQRTEQRDSAMYRCASSPTSGGAWRDTQYFGPGTRLTVL.

This clonotype has only a few counts. This rearrangement joins TRBV9 to TRBJ2-3; no firm D call. With 3 bases removed from V and 4 bases from J, the gap between germline ends came to 9 bases. Germline values: CDR1 SGDLS, CDR2 YYNGEE. This CDR3 has 13 residues. Here the CDR3 reads CASSASPSDTQYF. DNA of the CDR3: TGTGCCAGCAGCGCCTCCCCGTCAGATACGCAGTATTTT.

This clonotype was picked up a small number of times. V is TRBV4-3 and J is TRBJ2-7; 8 bases are a match to TRBD1. Per germline, CDR1 LGHNA and CDR2 YSLEER. The CDR3 has 14 amino acids. V lost 0 bases and J lost 2; bases outside the gene matches: 0. CDR3 sequence (DNA): TGCGCCAGCAGCCAAGAGACAGGGGCCTACGAGCAGTACTTC. Its translation is CASSQETGAYEQYF.

This clonotype was picked up many times. The rearrangement joins TRBV7-9 to TRBJ2-1; 7 bases match TRBD2. The CDR3 extends over 15 amino acids. J was trimmed by 2 bases and V by 1 base; bases with no gene match: 2. Germline V lookup: CDR1 SEHNR, CDR2 FQNEAQ (reference sequence). CDR3 DNA: TGTGCCAGCAGCTTAGGGGCGGGAGCCTACAATGAGCAGTTCTTC. Translated: CASSLGAGAYNEQFF.

The V call is TRBV3-1, the J call TRBJ2-7, with unresolved D. Germline lookup yields CDR1 LGHDT and CDR2 YNNKEL (reference sequence). This CDR3 contains 15 residues. Trimming took off 1 base at V and 3 bases at J, with 13 bases between the two ends. CDR3 sequence reads: CASSQGLSSGYEQYF. The CDR3 DNA reads TGTGCCAGCAGCCAAGGTTTGTCGTCGGGCTACGAGCAGTACTTC.

This clonotype was seen only a few times. This chain joins TRBV28 and TRBJ2-7; the D gene is possibly TRBD1 (5 bases). V shed 3 bases and J shed 3 bases, with 12 bases lying between them. Germline V CDR1 and CDR2: MDHEN, SYDVKM. CDR3 size: 14 residues. CDR3: CASSLMGLDYEQYF. As DNA, the CDR3 is TGTGCCAGCAGTTTGATGGGGCTGGACTACGAGCAGTACTTC.

The chain recombines TRBV15 with TRBJ2-7; D gene uncertain. The CDR3 consists of 14 residues. CDR1 LNHNV and CDR2 YYDKDF come from the germline V gene (reference sequence). With 3 bases removed from V and 0 bases from J, the gap between germline ends came to 9 bases. In DNA, the CDR3 is TGTGCCACCAGCAGTCCGGGCCTCTCCTACGAGCAGTACTTC. Residues: CATSSPGLSYEQYF.

The table lists this clonotype with a count of one. V usage is TRBV4-1 and J usage is TRBJ1-1; 8 nucleotides agree with TRBD1. The CDR3 length is 15 residues. Germline assignment: CDR1 MGHRA and CDR2 YSYEKL. V lost 0 bases and J lost 11; bases outside the gene matches: 11. The CDR3 sequence: CASSQDRTGPGDAFF. The CDR3, as DNA: TGCGCCAGCAGCCAAGATAGGACAGGGCCGGGGGACGCTTTCTTT.

This clonotype has a single count. V and J are TRBV5-1 and TRBJ2-5; TRBD2 matches at 13 bases. CDR1 is SGHRS and CDR2 is YFSETQ in the germline V gene. V dropped 1 base and J dropped 5; count of bases not matched to a gene: 8. The CDR3 is 17 residues long. The CDR3 loop is CASSLTSGRETWETQYF. The CDR3 DNA sequence: TGCGCCAGCAGCTTGACTAGCGGGAGGGAGACGTGGGAGACCCAGTACTTC. Drawing the rest from reference TRBV5-1 and TRBJ2-5, the complete variable domain is KAGVTQTPRYLIKTRGQQVTLSCSPISGHRSVSWYQQTPGQGLQFLFEYFSETQRNKGNFPGRFSGRQFSNSRSEMNVSTLELGDSALYLCASSLTSGRETWETQYFGPGTRLLVL.

V is TRBV12-3 or TRBV12-4 and J is TRBJ2-7; TRBD1 agrees at 8 bases. Trimming removed 2 bases from V and 2 bases from J; junction bases left unmatched: 2. The CDR3 contains 14 residues. CDR3 nucleotide sequence: TGTGCCAGCAGTTTACGGACAGGGACCTACGAGCAGTACTTC. Its translation is CASSLRTGTYEQYF.

The V and J genes are TRBV27 and TRBJ1-5; D gene uncertain. V was clipped by 3 bases and J by 6 bases, with 9 bases between them. This CDR3 comprises 13 residues. Germline values: CDR1 MNHEY, CDR2 SMNVEV (reference sequence). CDR3 bases: TGTGCCAGCAGTTTTAGCCCGGGTCAGCCCCAGCATTTT. Amino acid sequence: CASSFSPGQPQHF.

The V gene is TRBV7-8, the J gene TRBJ2-1; TRBD2 might be the D (6 bases). CDR3 length: 16 amino acids. Trimming removed 5 bases from V and 6 bases from J, with 20 bases in between. Germline-derived CDR1 and CDR2 are SGHVS and FQNEAQ. The CDR3 nucleotides read TGTGCCAGCAGCCCCGGGTGGGGGGAGGTGGTCAATGAGCAGTTCTTC. Translation: CASSPGWGEVVNEQFF.

This clonotype was observed a handful of times. The V gene is TRBV20-1, the J gene TRBJ2-7; D unresolved. Trimming shortened V by 0 bases and J by 2 bases, and 14 bases separated the two germline ends. The CDR3 has 15 amino acids. Germline CDR1 is DFQATT and CDR2 is SNEGSKA (reference sequence). CDR3 residues: CSARDLDGPAYEQYF. In DNA form, the CDR3 reads TGCAGTGCTAGAGATCTAGACGGACCTGCCTACGAGCAGTACTTC.

This chain uses TRBV6-1 with TRBJ2-7; D might be TRBD1 (6 bases). The V end lost 5 bases, the J end lost 0 bases, and 14 bases lay between the germline ends. Germline V gives CDR1 MNHNS, CDR2 SASEGT. CDR3 length: 15 residues. The CDR3, as DNA: TGTGCCAGCAGTCCTTACTCAGGGGTCTCCTACGAGCAGTACTTC. Its protein is CASSPYSGVSYEQYF.

This clonotype was counted a few times. The chain recombines TRBV5-1 with TRBJ2-1; 9 nucleotides match TRBD1. The CDR3 is 15 amino acids. Germline V lookup: CDR1 SGHRS, CDR2 YFSETQ. The V gene end was trimmed by 0 bases and the J gene end by 9 bases; junction bases not matched to a gene: 7. In DNA, the CDR3 is TGCGCCAGCAGCTTGGATGGGACAGGGTTGATTGAGCAGTTCTTC. This codes for CASSLDGTGLIEQFF.

This clonotype was found many times. The chain is built from TRBV20-1 and TRBJ1-5, with 7 bases that match TRBD1. V shed 3 bases and J 0 bases; nucleotides not matched to a gene: 5. This CDR3 contains 15 residues. Germline assignment: CDR1 DFQATT and CDR2 SNEGSKA (reference sequence). In nucleotides, the CDR3 is TGCAGTGCTAGGGAGGGACAGATTAGCAATCAGCCCCAGCATTTT. This encodes CSAREGQISNQPQHF.

This chain uses TRBV4-3 with TRBJ2-5; D perhaps matches TRBD2 (5 bases). There are 15 residues in the CDR3. Between the trimmed V and J ends, which lost 4 bases and 5 bases, there was a span of 17 bases. Germline V gene sequence: CDR1 LGHNA, CDR2 YSLEER. For the CDR3, the DNA is TGCGCCAGCAGCCGGCGGTACGCTACGGGGGAGACCCAGTACTTC. This gives the protein CASSRRYATGETQYF.

In its sample, this clonotype was seen a few times. This rearrangement joins TRBV5-1 to TRBJ1-5, with 7 bases lining up with TRBD1. Germline CDR1 is SGHRS and CDR2 is YFSETQ. The CDR3 spans 14 residues. The V and J ends lost 4 bases and 4 bases, in that order; junction bases with no gene match: 5. This CDR3 is CASSPATGNQPQHF. CDR3 in DNA: TGCGCCAGCAGCCCCGCGACAGGGAATCAGCCCCAGCATTTT.

This clonotype has a handful of counts. This rearrangement joins TRBV4-1 to TRBJ2-7; D is tentatively TRBD1 or TRBD2 (5 bases each). The CDR3 sequence is 17 residues long. Germline V gene sequence: CDR1 MGHRA, CDR2 YSYEKL. V was cut by 0 bases and J by 0 bases, with 15 bases left in between. The CDR3 bases are TGCGCCAGCAGCCAAGATACAGAGGCAGGGACCTCCTACGAGCAGTACTTC. Encoded protein: CASSQDTEAGTSYEQYF.

In DNA form, the CDR3 reads TGTGCCAGCAGCTTAGTTTCTAGCGAGGAGATGGGAGAGACCCAGTACTTC. Its protein product is CASSLVSSEEMGETQYF. J is TRBJ2-5 and V is TRBV7-9; weak D call: TRBD2 (6 bases). Germline V gene sequence: CDR1 SEHNR, CDR2 FQNEAQ (reference sequence). The V end was cut by 1 base, the J end by 4 bases, with 19 bases between. The CDR3 spans 17 residues. Using reference TRBV7-9 and TRBJ2-5 for the parts outside the CDR3, the full variable domain is DTGVSQNPRHKITKRGQNVTFRCDPISEHNRLYWYRQTLGQGPEFLTYFQNEAQLEKSRLLSDRFSAERPKGSFSTLEIQRTEQGDSAMYLCASSLVSSEEMGETQYFGPGTRLLVL.

A few counts support this clonotype. This chain connects TRBV19 to TRBJ1-5; TRBD1 might be the D (5 bases). Germline-derived CDR1 and CDR2 are LNHDA and SQIVND (reference sequence). The CDR3 is 14 residues long. The V and J ends lost 4 bases and 5 bases respectively, with 12 bases between them. The CDR3 reads CASSRTPGDQPQHF. The DNA of the CDR3 is TGTGCCAGTAGTAGGACACCCGGGGATCAGCCCCAGCATTTT.

This clonotype was recorded many times. The chain carries TRBV24-1 and TRBJ2-2; D is undetermined. Per the germline V gene, CDR1 is KGHDR and CDR2 is SFDVKD. This CDR3 has 14 amino acids. The V gene lost 3 bases and the J gene lost 0 bases, with 4 bases spanning the gap. The chain's CDR3 is CATSDPANTGELFF. For the CDR3, the DNA is TGTGCCACCAGTGATCCCGCGAACACCGGGGAGCTGTTTTTT.

This clonotype has a handful of counts. The V gene is TRBV7-9, the J gene TRBJ2-4; 11 bases align to TRBD1. The J segment lost 6 bases and the V segment lost 5 bases, leaving 9 bases of the junction unmatched. Looked up from germline, CDR1 is SEHNR and CDR2 is FQNEAQ (reference sequence). The CDR3 contains 16 residues. As DNA, the CDR3 is TGTGCCAGCAGCCCACGGTCGGACAGGGGGCCAAACATTCAGTACTTC. Amino acids: CASSPRSDRGPNIQYF.

The CDR3 loop reads CSTKWGTASVETQYF. In nucleotides, the CDR3 is TGCAGTACCAAGTGGGGGACGGCGTCCGTGGAGACCCAGTACTTC. The V call is TRBV20-1, the J call TRBJ2-5; D might be TRBD1 or TRBD2, each matching 5 bases. CDR1 DFQATT and CDR2 SNEGSKA come from the germline V gene (reference sequence). V lost 8 bases, J lost 5 bases, and 24 bases lay in between. The CDR3 consists of 15 residues.

This clonotype appeared many times. CDR3 sequence: CASSLRQNPYNEQFF. The CDR3 nucleotides are TGTGCCAGCAGTTTACGTCAGAACCCCTACAATGAGCAGTTCTTC. The V and J genes are TRBV12-3 or TRBV12-4 and TRBJ2-1; D ambiguous. CDR3 size: 15 residues. With 2 bases removed from V and 2 bases from J, the gap between germline ends came to 10 bases.

The chain links TRBV4-1 to TRBJ2-7, with 9 bases lining up with TRBD1. V lost 4 bases to trimming and J lost 1 base; unmatched junction nucleotides: 5. Germline V gives CDR1 MGHRA, CDR2 YSYEKL. The length of the CDR3 is 15 residues. The CDR3 reads CASSPGQGLSYEQYF. CDR3 in DNA: TGCGCCAGCAGCCCCGGACAGGGGCTTTCCTACGAGCAGTACTTC.

The sample holds a few counts of this clonotype. The rearrangement uses TRBV29-1 and TRBJ2-1, with TRBD2 matching over 7 bases. This CDR3 has 14 residues. The germline CDR1 and CDR2 sequences are SQVTM and ANQGSEA. V lost 5 bases and J lost 7; bases outside the gene matches: 11. The CDR3 is CSVRLAGAGNEQFF. CDR3 coding DNA: TGCAGCGTTCGATTGGCGGGAGCGGGAAATGAGCAGTTCTTC.

The chain combines TRBV20-1 with TRBJ2-7; D uncertain. The CDR3 has 15 residues. Germline V lookup: CDR1 DFQATT, CDR2 SNEGSKA (reference sequence). V shed 2 bases and J shed 4 bases, with 18 bases lying between them. CDR3 protein: CSARSTTGPLYEQYF. Written as DNA, the CDR3 is TGCAGTGCTAGATCAACAACCGGGCCTCTATACGAGCAGTACTTC.

The table lists this clonotype with a few counts. The chain links TRBV6-5 to TRBJ1-6, with 7 bases aligning to TRBD1. CDR3 length: 15 amino acids. The ends lost 0 bases at V and 11 bases at J; junction bases unmatched: 7. CDR1 and CDR2 (germline): MNHEY, SVGAGI. CDR3 nucleotides: TGTGCCAGCAGTTACTCGCGGGACAGCCTGACACCCCTCCACTTT. This codes for CASSYSRDSLTPLHF.

This clonotype was counted a few times. Its ends do not fully match the called genes, so a read error is possible. The chain combines TRBV4-1 with TRBJ2-7; a weak D match, TRBD2 (6 bases). The CDR3 covers 14 residues. Germline CDR1 and CDR2: MGHRA and YSYEKL. In DNA, the CDR3 is TGCGCTAGCAGCCAAGGCCTGGGGGGACGCGAGCAGTACTTC. This translates into CASSQGLGGREQYF.

This chain connects TRBV29-1 to TRBJ2-3; unclear D gene. Per germline, CDR1 SQVTM and CDR2 ANQGSEA. The CDR3 consists of 10 residues. Trimming took 7 bases from V and 1 from J, leaving 3 bases between them. The CDR3 DNA reads as TGCAGCGGGGGCACAGATACGCAGTATTTT. The encoded protein is CSGGTDTQYF.